This TCR beta chain emerged from a study of post-analysis software for immune sequencing data. General observations from the study: Several TRBV segments, TRBV5-6, TRBV5-1 and TRBV20-1 among them, were found more frequent in patients than controls.

Of note for this clonotype: The antigen is not known.

Each TCR beta cDNA library carried unique molecular identifiers. Each CDR3 protein gets one entry after TCRdb re-called the PCR reads with MiXCR. The table shows 450,000 or so distinct CDR3 sequences, with 40% to 55% occurring only once. Deletions cut 3 bases from V and 3 bases from J, with 9 bases between. This CDR3 comprises 14 residues. Germline loops: CDR1 MRHNA, CDR2 SNTAGT. The TCR originated in a girl aged 10 to 17 with multiple sclerosis. The chain uses TRBV6-4 and TRBJ2-4, with a tentative D call TRBD2 (6 bases). Sequenced input: blood. CDR3 in DNA: TGTGCCAGCAGTGAATCGGGGGACAAAAACATTCAGTACTTC. Residues: CASSESGDKNIQYF.